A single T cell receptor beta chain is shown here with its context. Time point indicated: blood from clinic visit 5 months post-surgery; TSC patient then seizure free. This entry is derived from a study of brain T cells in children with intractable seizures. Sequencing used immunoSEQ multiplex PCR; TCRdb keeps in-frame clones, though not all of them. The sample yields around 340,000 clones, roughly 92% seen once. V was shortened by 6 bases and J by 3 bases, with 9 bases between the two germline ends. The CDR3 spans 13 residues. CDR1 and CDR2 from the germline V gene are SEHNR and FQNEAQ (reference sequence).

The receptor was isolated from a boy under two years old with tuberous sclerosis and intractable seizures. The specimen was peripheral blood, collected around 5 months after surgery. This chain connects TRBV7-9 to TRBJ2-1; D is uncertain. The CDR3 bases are TGTGCCAGCAGTCCCGGCTACTACAATGAGCAGTTCTTC. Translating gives CASSPGYYNEQFF. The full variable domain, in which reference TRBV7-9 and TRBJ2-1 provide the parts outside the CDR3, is DTGVSQNPRHKITKRGQNVTFRCDPISEHNRLYWYRQTLGQGPEFLTYFQNEAQLEKSRLLSDRFSAERPKGSFSTLEIQRTEQGDSAMYLCASSPGYYNEQFFGPGTRLTVL.